This T cell receptor (beta chain) was identified during a study of T cell clusters in autoimmune cytopenias. Study results and caveats: TRB repertoire shifts in secondary cytopenia and chronic lymphocytic leukemia mostly reflected lymphoma, not autoimmunity. Primary autoimmune cytopenia patients seemingly lacked the physiological T cell clusters found in healthy donors.

TRB amplification used 250 ng of peripheral blood genomic DNA. One tube held mixed TRB-A and TRB-B primer pools for touch-down PCR. TCRdb re-called the multiplex PCR reads; every CDR3 protein appears as one record, without DNA. This sample's table has about 6,900 distinct CDR3 sequences. As to this clonotype: Its antigen is not known.

CDR1 is SGHTA, CDR2 FQGNSA, per germline. The CDR3 contains 13 residues. This sample was also put to use in a study of T cell repertoires in aging, cancer and after chemotherapy. That report notes: Age-matched healthy donors had significantly more diverse, less clonal blood TCR repertoires than untreated cancer patients. Immunological memory after chemotherapy cannot be judged from the repertoire data.

Sample: peripheral blood. The receptor comes from a human donor in good health. The rearrangement links TRBV7-2 to TRBJ2-5; the TRBD2 assignment by TCRdb is unverifiable without DNA. The CDR3 protein is CASSATARETQYF.